This T cell receptor (beta chain) was captured by sequencing in a study of prognosis after radiotherapy for stage I lung cancer. Without prior chemotherapy, radiotherapy or other malignancies, every patient was node-negative by CT and PET/CT. Six milliliters of peripheral blood were drawn at each of two time points. The CDR3 runs 16 residues. Germline values: CDR1 DFQATT, CDR2 SNEGSKA (reference sequence). Two-round multiplex PCR amplified TCR beta CDR3 from genomic DNA. First-round PCR, the initial amplification, used primers specific to each TRBV and TRBJ gene. Universal primers were used for second-round PCR. TCRdb processed the multiplex PCR reads anew with MiXCR; each CDR3 protein has one entry. The sample has 25,000 to 30,000 distinct CDR3 sequences; roughly 40% are singletons. Only one count was recorded for this clonotype. The junction and the germline gene differ at one end; a read error may be behind it.

The sequencing used PBMCs, collected before or after stereotactic body radiation therapy (not recorded which). The clonotype originates from a donor over 45 with non-small cell lung cancer. The chain has TRBV20-1 and TRBJ2-2; D is unclear. The CDR3 sequence is CSARDPGFPRTGELFF. The CDR3 nucleotides are TGCAGTGCGAGAGACCCAGGTTTTCCCCGGACCGGGGAGCTGTTTTTT.